These 5 T cell receptor beta chains share one sample of origin, sequenced in a study of cytomegalovirus exposure and HLA in healthy donors. The study ran its PCR with 60 Vbeta and 13 Jbeta primers. Profiling relied on immunoSEQ multiplex PCR, and the TCRdb table lists in-frame clones only, not all of them. The table has 100,000 to 150,000 clones, around 69% seen once. The material sequenced was PBMCs. The receptors were sampled from a human donor in good health.

J is TRBJ2-5 and V is TRBV18; TRBD1 matches at 9 bases. The tail of the sequence fits TRBJ2-7 better, so the J call may be wrong. This CDR3 has 15 amino acids. Looked up from germline, CDR1 is KGHSH and CDR2 is LQKENI. CDR3 in amino acids: CASSPGQGYLYEQYF. The CDR3 nucleotides read TGTGCCAGCTCACCAGGACAGGGGTATCTCTACGAGCAGTACTTC.

The rearrangement uses TRBV9 and TRBJ2-3; perhaps TRBD2 as D (5 bases). Germline V CDR1 and CDR2: SGDLS, YYNGEE. V gave up 4 bases and J gave up 2 bases, with 11 bases separating them. The CDR3 is 14 residues long. CDR3 sequence (DNA): TGTGCCAGCAGCTGGACTCTAGCCACAGATACGCAGTATTTT. The encoded protein is CASSWTLATDTQYF.

This rearrangement joins TRBV5-4 to TRBJ2-5, with 8 bases matching TRBD2. CDR3 length: 15 residues. Germline assignment: CDR1 SGHNT and CDR2 YYREEE (reference sequence). J was trimmed by 1 base and V by 6 bases; bases with no gene match: 8. CDR3 in amino acids: CASIPAAGGQETQYF. CDR3 sequence (DNA): TGTGCCAGCATCCCCGCGGCGGGGGGCCAAGAGACCCAGTACTTC.

This sequence joins TRBV14 and TRBJ1-1, with D tentatively TRBD1 (6 bases). Trimming stripped 1 base from V and 4 bases from J, with 13 bases between. This CDR3 region has 15 residues. CDR1 is SGHDN, CDR2 FVKESK, per germline. The CDR3 nucleotides read TGTGCCAGCAGCCAAGGGGGCGAAGGGGGCACTGAAGCTTTCTTT. This sequence encodes CASSQGGEGGTEAFF.

The CDR3 DNA reads as TGCGCCAGCAGCCAAGCAATGAATGAGCAGTTCTTC. This encodes CASSQAMNEQFF. The chain uses TRBV4-3 and TRBJ2-1; D not resolved. The CDR3 extends over 12 amino acids. CDR1 and CDR2 from the germline V gene are LGHNA and YSLEER. The V and J ends lost 1 base and 7 bases respectively, with 5 bases between them.